The 9 T cell receptor beta chains in this list originate from one sample, sequenced in a study of CD8+ T cells in alopecia areata. Treatment here: oral pan-JAK inhibitor, 5-10 mg twice daily. Extracted RNA was reverse transcribed, and the resulting cDNA served as sequencing template. Only in-frame clones appear in the TCRdb table, and some are missing; sequencing was by immunoSEQ multiplex PCR. The sample has fewer than 150,000 clones, 65% to 90% seen once. The sequenced sample was CD8+ T cells sorted from blood, obtained at week 4, from a patient treated with tofacitinib. The source is a human donor with alopecia areata.

This clone was recorded only once. The V and J genes are TRBV13 and TRBJ2-7; perhaps TRBD2 as D (5 bases). The V and J ends lost 3 bases and 0 bases respectively, with 6 bases between them. Per germline, CDR1 PRHDT and CDR2 FYEKMQ (reference sequence). The CDR3 sequence is 13 residues long. Here the CDR3 DNA reads TGTGCCAGCAGCTTTGGGAGCTCCTACGAGCAGTACTTC. This encodes CASSFGSSYEQYF.

V gene TRBV7-2 combines with J gene TRBJ2-1; D ambiguous. This CDR3 has 11 amino acids. The germline V gene encodes CDR1 SGHTA and CDR2 FQGNSA. V was pared by 0 bases and J by 7 bases, with 1 base between. CDR3 nucleotides: TGTGCCAGCAGCTTAGCTAATGAGCAGTTCTTC. Amino acids: CASSLANEQFF. Drawing the rest from reference TRBV7-2 and TRBJ2-1, the complete variable domain is GAGVSQSPSNKVTEKGKDVELRCDPISGHTALYWYRQSLGQGLEFLIYFQGNSAPDKSGLPSDRFSAERTGGSVSTLTIQRTQQEDSAVYLCASSLANEQFFGPGTRLTVL.

The chain uses TRBV27 and TRBJ2-7; 9 bases are a match to TRBD1. CDR3 length: 16 amino acids. The V gene's germline CDR1 is MNHEY and CDR2 SMNVEV (reference sequence). With 5 bases clipped from V and 3 bases from J, the junction kept 11 bases outside the gene matches. The CDR3 bases are TGTGCCAGCAGTGTCATTACCGGGACAGGGATCTACGAGCAGTACTTC. Translated: CASSVITGTGIYEQYF.

The chain recombines TRBV4-2 with TRBJ1-6; possible D gene TRBD1, 6 bases. The V gene's germline CDR1 is LGHNA and CDR2 YNFKEQ. The V and J ends lost 1 base and 7 bases respectively, with 14 bases between them. The CDR3 runs 16 residues. The CDR3 reads CASSQARTETNSPLHF. CDR3 in DNA: TGTGCCAGCAGCCAAGCCCGGACAGAGACCAATTCACCCCTCCACTTT.

The genes are TRBV7-2 and TRBJ2-7; D is undetermined. The CDR3 sequence is 14 residues long. Germline V gene lookup returns CDR1 SGHTA and CDR2 FQGNSA. Trimming stripped 1 base from V and 1 base from J, with 8 bases between. The CDR3 region is CASSLGGESYEQYF. The CDR3 nucleotides are TGTGCCAGCAGCTTAGGTGGTGAATCCTACGAGCAGTACTTC. Variable domain in full (rest from reference TRBV7-2 and TRBJ2-7): GAGVSQSPSNKVTEKGKDVELRCDPISGHTALYWYRQSLGQGLEFLIYFQGNSAPDKSGLPSDRFSAERTGGSVSTLTIQRTQQEDSAVYLCASSLGGESYEQYFGPGTRLTVT.

The rearrangement uses TRBV27 and TRBJ2-2; no reliable D call. The germline CDR1 and CDR2 sequences are MNHEY and SMNVEV (reference sequence). V gave up 3 bases and J gave up 2 bases, with 10 bases separating them. CDR3 length: 15 residues. The CDR3 bases are TGTGCCAGCAGTTTTAGTCCTTATAACACCGGGGAGCTGTTTTTT. Residues: CASSFSPYNTGELFF.

This clone was seen only a few times. The V and J genes are TRBV27 and TRBJ2-5, with D hard to call. The germline CDR1 and CDR2 sequences are MNHEY and SMNVEV (reference sequence). The CDR3 is made up of 15 amino acids. V was cut by 5 bases and J by 1 base, with 14 bases left in between. As DNA, the CDR3 is TGTGCCAGCAGTATGTCAGTCTCTGGCCAAGAGACCCAGTACTTC. As protein: CASSMSVSGQETQYF.

The chain joins TRBV20-1 to TRBJ2-2; D unresolved. The CDR3 consists of 11 residues. Germline assignment: CDR1 DFQATT and CDR2 SNEGSKA (reference sequence). CDR3 amino acids: CSAYLNGELFF. The CDR3 region has the DNA TGCAGCGCCTATCTAAACGGGGAGCTGTTTTTT.

This rearrangement joins TRBV6-5 to TRBJ2-5; TRBD2 matches at 8 bases. There are 15 residues in the CDR3. Germline loops: CDR1 MNHEY, CDR2 SVGAGI. With V trimmed by 5 bases and J by 1 base, 6 bases remained unmatched. In nucleotides, the CDR3 is TGTGCCAGCAGTCCCAGCGGGAGTACCCAAGAGACCCAGTACTTC. Amino acid sequence: CASSPSGSTQETQYF.